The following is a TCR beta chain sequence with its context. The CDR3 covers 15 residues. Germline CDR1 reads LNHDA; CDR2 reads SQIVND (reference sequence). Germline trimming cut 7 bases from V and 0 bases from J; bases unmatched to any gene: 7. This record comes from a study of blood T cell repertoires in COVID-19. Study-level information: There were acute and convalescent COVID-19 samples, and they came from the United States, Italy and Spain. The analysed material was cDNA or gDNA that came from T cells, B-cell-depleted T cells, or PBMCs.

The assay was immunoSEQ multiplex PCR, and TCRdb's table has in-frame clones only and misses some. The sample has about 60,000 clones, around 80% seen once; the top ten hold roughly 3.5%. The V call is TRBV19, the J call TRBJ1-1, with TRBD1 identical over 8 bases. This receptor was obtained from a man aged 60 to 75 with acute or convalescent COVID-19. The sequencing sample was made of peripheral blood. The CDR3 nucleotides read TGTGCCAGTAAGGCCAGGGGGCCCATGAACACTGAAGCTTTCTTT. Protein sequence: CASKARGPMNTEAFF.